This T cell receptor beta chain was identified in a study of cytomegalovirus exposure and HLA in healthy donors. Study-level information: The platform used for the roughly 130 validation repertoires matched that of the 666 first-cohort repertoires, a later analysis reported.

A remark on this clone: Its antigen is unidentified.

Study results and limitations: Among the CMV-associated chains, three were confirmed in vitro as specific for CMV antigens. The study labeled 164 TCR beta chains cytomegalovirus-associated. According to reports, the classifier identified cytomegalovirus status with high specificity and sensitivity.

Method: immunoSEQ multiplex PCR; TCRdb's copy keeps in-frame clones and lacks some. The data hold roughly 100,000 clones, with about 95% observed a single time. The sample consisted of PBMCs. The TCR originated in a woman younger than 30 in good health and CMV-seronegative.

The CDR3 sequence: CASRPDRTSGYGYTF. CDR3 DNA sequence: TGTGCCAGCAGACCCGACAGGACCTCGGGCTATGGCTACACCTTC. The chain couples TRBV6-6 to TRBJ1-2; D is perhaps TRBD1 (6 bases). Germline V gene sequence: CDR1 MNHNY, CDR2 SVGAGI (reference sequence). Trimming cost V 6 bases and J 4 bases, with 18 bases left between them. The length of the CDR3 is 15 residues.